A selection of T cell receptor beta chains follows, all from one sample in a study of OX40 agonist ivuxolimab in advanced cancers. Using immunoSEQ multiplex PCR, the repertoire was profiled, and TCRdb retains in-frame clones only, with some absent. The table lists around 46,000 clones, over 75% of them singletons, with 12% in the top ten. The sample in question was CD4+ or CD8+ T cells sorted from blood, obtained in a trial of the OX40 agonist ivuxolimab. The receptors derive from an adult with an advanced solid tumor such as melanoma, head and neck, liver or kidney cancer. Both conserved end residues are part of each CDR3. Each record gives: V gene, J gene, CDR3 length, CDR3 protein.

TRBV7-8	TRBJ1-3	17	CASSLFGQGAAGNTIYF
TRBV15	TRBJ2-1	13	CATGTSGLYEQFF
TRBV15	TRBJ1-1	15	CATSKEWGAPSGAFF
TRBV15	TRBJ2-2	17	CATSPQAGGSILGELFF
TRBV7-9	TRBJ2-1	15	CASTHPGRRYNEQFF
TRBV5-6	TRBJ2-1	14	CASSAGSSYNEQFF
TRBV5-6	TRBJ2-7	14	CASSLERQTYEQYF
TRBV19	TRBJ2-1	15	CASSIVLAAYNEQFF
TRBV6-1	TRBJ1-2	13	CASSEVGEGGYTF
TRBV9	TRBJ2-7	13	CASSSMSGDEQYF
TRBV7-2	TRBJ2-5	14	CASSLPSGTETQYF